The 30 T cell receptor beta chains given below trace back to one sample, sequenced in a study of patients and donors after allogeneic stem cell transplantation. TCRdb analysed the RT-PCR reads with MiXCR anew, one entry per CDR3 protein. The table has about 960,000 distinct CDR3 sequences, about a sixth seen once. Sequencing was carried out using blood, either unsorted or a sorted T cell fraction (not recorded which). All receptors come from a human donor who was either an allogeneic HSCT recipient or a stem cell or donor lymphocyte infusion donor (not recorded which). It is not recorded whose cells these are; they may come from a transplant donor.

This clonotype turned up a few times. The chain couples TRBV7-9 to TRBJ2-5; 11 bases agree with TRBD1. Looked up from germline, CDR1 is SEHNR and CDR2 is FQNEAQ (reference sequence). CDR3 length: 15 amino acids. Unmatched junction bases numbered 6, after V lost 5 bases and J lost 4 bases. The CDR3 region is CASSPRDRGLETQYF. The CDR3, as DNA: TGTGCCAGCAGCCCCCGGGACAGGGGGTTAGAGACCCAGTACTTC.

This chain connects TRBV15 to TRBJ2-1, with 9 bases matching TRBD1. The CDR3 runs to 15 residues. Germline V CDR1 and CDR2: LNHNV, YYDKDF (reference sequence). Trimming cost V 3 bases and J 5 bases; bases outside gene matches: 5. The CDR3 is CATSRPGQGNNEQFF. The CDR3 coding sequence is TGTGCCACCAGCAGGCCGGGACAGGGAAACAATGAGCAGTTCTTC.

This chain connects TRBV4-3 to TRBJ2-5; 7 bases align to TRBD2. V shed 3 bases, J shed 4 bases, and the junction held 8 bases outside the gene matches. Germline CDR1 LGHNA, CDR2 YSLEER. This CDR3 is 15 amino acids long. CDR3 bases: TGCGCCAGCAGCCATCTCTGGGGGGGAGGAGAGACCCAGTACTTC. This sequence encodes CASSHLWGGGETQYF.

This clonotype was observed a few times. The V and J genes are TRBV12-3 or TRBV12-4 and TRBJ2-5; D remains ambiguous. CDR3 length equals 16 residues. V was pared by 6 bases and J by 1 base, with 18 bases between. The CDR3 region has the DNA TGTGCCAGCAGCTATCTGAGCTCACAGCCCCAAGAGACCCAGTACTTC. This translates into CASSYLSSQPQETQYF.

The chain is built from TRBV6-1 and TRBJ2-6, with D possibly matching TRBD1 (6 bases). V lost 6 bases and J lost 0, with 18 bases in between. This CDR3 region has 18 residues. Per germline, CDR1 MNHNS and CDR2 SASEGT. The CDR3 sequence is CASSAQGITFSGANVLTF. DNA for the CDR3: TGTGCCAGCAGCGCACAGGGAATTACATTCTCTGGGGCCAACGTCCTGACTTTC.

J is TRBJ2-1 and V is TRBV24-1, with D unresolved. CDR1 and CDR2 (germline): KGHDR, SFDVKD. The V and J ends lost 1 base and 0 bases respectively, with 9 bases between them. The CDR3 runs to 16 residues. CDR3 DNA sequence: TGTGCCACCAGTGATTTAGCGCCGAGCTCCTACAATGAGCAGTTCTTC. This encodes CATSDLAPSSYNEQFF.

The V call is TRBV27, the J call TRBJ2-1; tentative D call: TRBD1 (6 bases). The CDR3 is 15 residues long. Germline assignment: CDR1 MNHEY and CDR2 SMNVEV (reference sequence). The V end was cut by 5 bases, the J end by 5 bases, with 16 bases between. The CDR3 here is CASSPTGLVNNEQFF. CDR3 nucleotide sequence: TGTGCCAGCAGTCCTACAGGGTTGGTCAACAATGAGCAGTTCTTC.

The table lists this clonotype with a few counts. This chain connects TRBV5-4 to TRBJ2-3; D ambiguous. V was pared by 1 base and J by 0 bases, with 9 bases between. CDR3 length: 15 amino acids. From germline, CDR1 is SGHNT and CDR2 YYREEE (reference sequence). The CDR3 sequence: CASSLPRSSTDTQYF. CDR3 nucleotide sequence: TGTGCCAGCAGCTTGCCCCGGAGCAGCACAGATACGCAGTATTTT.

The chain carries TRBV29-1 and TRBJ1-1, with 8 bases identical to TRBD1. The V gene end was trimmed by 6 bases and the J gene end by 3 bases; junction bases not matched to a gene: 6. The CDR3 has 13 residues. Germline lookup yields CDR1 SQVTM and CDR2 ANQGSEA. In DNA form, the CDR3 reads TGCAGCGTGAATTCACAGGGGGACACTGAAGCTTTCTTT. Translated, it gives CSVNSQGDTEAFF.

This clonotype has only a few counts. CDR3 in DNA: TGTGCCAGCAGCCAAGTCGCAGGGGGAAATTCACCCCTCCACTTT. Protein product: CASSQVAGGNSPLHF. The V gene is TRBV4-2, the J gene TRBJ1-6, with TRBD1 identical over 7 bases. Trimming took 1 base from V and 7 from J; bases not matched to a gene: 4. There are 15 residues in the CDR3. CDR1 is LGHNA, CDR2 YNFKEQ, per germline.

This chain links TRBV3-1 with TRBJ1-2; D gene uncertain. The length of the CDR3 is 13 residues. The ends were cut back, 5 bases at V and 1 base at J, with 8 bases in the middle. Per the germline V gene, CDR1 is LGHDT and CDR2 is YNNKEL (reference sequence). Here the CDR3 DNA reads TGTGCCAGCAGCACGTCGGGTAACTATGGCTACACCTTC. Encoded protein: CASSTSGNYGYTF.

This clonotype was found a few times. The chain couples TRBV29-1 to TRBJ2-1, with D maybe TRBD2 (6 bases). V was trimmed by 7 bases and J by 4 bases, leaving 17 bases between them. CDR3 size: 14 residues. The germline CDR1 and CDR2 sequences are SQVTM and ANQGSEA. CDR3 bases: TGCAGCGCGGGGGTGGGTTCTGAGTACAATGAGCAGTTCTTC. This sequence encodes CSAGVGSEYNEQFF.

This chain links TRBV7-6 with TRBJ2-5; TRBD2 is a possible D gene (6 bases). The germline CDR1 and CDR2 sequences are SGHVS and FNYEAQ. There are 15 residues in the CDR3. V was cut by 5 bases and J by 5 bases, with 18 bases left in between. The CDR3 DNA reads as TGTGCCAGCAGCCAGACGACTAGTTCTGCTGAGACCCAGTACTTC. Translating it yields CASSQTTSSAETQYF.

This clonotype was seen repeatedly, ten times or more. The chain joins TRBV9 to TRBJ2-5; tentatively, D is TRBD2 (5 bases). The CDR3 is 15 amino acids. CDR1 and CDR2 (germline): SGDLS, YYNGEE. Between the trimmed V and J ends, which lost 3 bases and 4 bases, there was a span of 16 bases. DNA of the CDR3: TGTGCCAGCAGCGAGAACGCTATGGGAGTAGAGACCCAGTACTTC. Translated: CASSENAMGVETQYF.

This clonotype was seen more than once but under ten times. The chain couples TRBV7-2 to TRBJ1-2; D remains ambiguous. The germline V gene encodes CDR1 SGHTA and CDR2 FQGNSA. CDR3 length: 14 residues. V lost 5 bases and J lost 4, with 14 bases in between. CDR3 DNA sequence: TGTGCCAGCAGCCAATTAAATGCCATCTATGGCTACACCTTC. Translated, it gives CASSQLNAIYGYTF.

This clonotype was seen a few times. V is TRBV11-2 and J is TRBJ2-7; 7 bases map to TRBD1. The CDR3 runs to 15 residues. From germline, CDR1 is SGHAT and CDR2 FQNNGV. V shed 4 bases, J shed 3 bases, and the junction held 9 bases outside the gene matches. CDR3 DNA sequence: TGTGCCAGCAGCTCGCTCCAGGGGGAGAGCTACGAGCAGTACTTC. Amino acids: CASSSLQGESYEQYF.

This clonotype has at least ten counts. This chain connects TRBV7-9 to TRBJ1-2; TRBD1 might be the D (5 bases). The V and J ends lost 3 bases and 4 bases respectively, with 12 bases between them. Germline lookup yields CDR1 SEHNR and CDR2 FQNEAQ (reference sequence). The CDR3 is 14 residues long. This chain's CDR3 is CASSLEGLGYGYTF. The CDR3 bases are TGTGCCAGCAGCTTGGAGGGGCTCGGCTATGGCTACACCTTC.

This chain uses TRBV15 with TRBJ2-1; D is perhaps TRBD2 (5 bases). With 5 bases removed from V and 5 bases from J, the gap between germline ends came to 19 bases. This CDR3 contains 16 residues. Per germline, CDR1 LNHNV and CDR2 YYDKDF (reference sequence). The CDR3 DNA follows: TGTGCCACCAGCTTCAGCGCAGCGACTAACGACAATGAGCAGTTCTTC. It is translated as CATSFSAATNDNEQFF.

The rearrangement links TRBV20-1 to TRBJ2-4; 7 positions agree with TRBD1. The CDR3 is 14 amino acids. V was clipped by 3 bases and J by 8 bases; unmatched bases: 10. Germline lookup yields CDR1 DFQATT and CDR2 SNEGSKA (reference sequence). CDR3 nucleotide sequence: TGCAGTGCTAGCCGACAGGGTGAAGGGGACATTCAGTACTTC. It translates to CSASRQGEGDIQYF.

This chain joins TRBV15 and TRBJ1-1; D possibly corresponds to TRBD1 (5 bases). In germline, CDR1 is LNHNV, CDR2 YYDKDF (reference sequence). The CDR3 has 15 residues. V was trimmed by 4 bases and J by 7 bases, leaving 19 bases between them. The CDR3 DNA is TGTGCCACCAGCACACGGATGGGGGGGGTCCGTGAAGCTTTCTTT. Translation: CATSTRMGGVREAFF.

This clonotype was counted a few times. The V and J genes are TRBV29-1 and TRBJ2-6, with D tentatively TRBD1 (5 bases). Germline V gene data show CDR1 as SQVTM and CDR2 as ANQGSEA. CDR3 length equals 15 residues. V gave up 4 bases and J gave up 0 bases, with 10 bases separating them. CDR3 sequence reads: CSVGDSNSGANVLTF. The CDR3 bases are TGCAGCGTTGGCGACAGTAACTCTGGGGCCAACGTCCTGACTTTC. Filled out from reference TRBV29-1 and TRBJ2-6, the complete variable domain reads SAVISQKPSRDICQRGTSLTIQCQVDSQVTMMFWYRQQPGQSLTLIATANQGSEATYESGFVIDKFPISRPNLTFSTLTVSNMSPEDSSIYLCSVGDSNSGANVLTFGAGSRLTVL.

This clonotype was seen only a few times. This chain connects TRBV20-1 to TRBJ2-1; TRBD1 matches 7 bases. V was pared by 5 bases and J by 4 bases, with 5 bases of the junction left unmatched. The CDR3 contains 13 residues. Germline CDR1 is DFQATT and CDR2 is SNEGSKA (reference sequence). This CDR3 is CSAWTGTYNEQFF. The CDR3 nucleotides are TGCAGTGCTTGGACAGGCACTTACAATGAGCAGTTCTTC.

V gene TRBV4-1 combines with J gene TRBJ1-5; perhaps TRBD1 as D (6 bases). The germline CDR1 and CDR2 sequences are MGHRA and YSYEKL. The CDR3 spans 16 residues. Trimming stripped 4 bases from V and 6 bases from J, with 19 bases between. CDR3 in amino acids: CASSPGDPQGFQPQHF. CDR3 sequence (DNA): TGCGCCAGCAGCCCAGGGGACCCCCAAGGGTTTCAGCCCCAGCATTTT.

CDR3 coding DNA: TGTGCCAGCACCCTTTTAGAGTCCTACGAGCAGTACTTC. This translates into CASTLLESYEQYF. The rearrangement links TRBV2 to TRBJ2-7; D is undetermined. Trimming removed 7 bases from V and 1 base from J, with 11 bases in between. This CDR3 contains 13 residues. CDR1 is SNHLY, CDR2 FYNNEI, per germline.

The J gene is TRBJ2-3, the V gene TRBV2; tentatively, D is TRBD1 (6 bases). This CDR3 contains 14 residues. Germline CDR1 SNHLY, CDR2 FYNNEI. Between the trimmed V and J ends, which lost 4 bases and 0 bases, there was a span of 8 bases. For the CDR3, the DNA is TGTGCCAGCAGTGGACAGGTTAGCACAGATACGCAGTATTTT. The encoded protein is CASSGQVSTDTQYF.

This clonotype appeared many times. The chain couples TRBV10-3 to TRBJ2-1; 8 nucleotides line up with TRBD2. V was clipped by 2 bases and J by 6 bases; unmatched bases: 0. CDR3 size: 13 residues. The germline V gene has CDR1 ENHRY and CDR2 SYGVKD. The CDR3 reads CAISEGTSNEQFF. CDR3 in DNA: TGTGCCATCAGTGAGGGGACTAGCAATGAGCAGTTCTTC.

A few counts support this clonotype. The chain uses TRBV27 and TRBJ1-5; 9 bases are shared with TRBD1. CDR1 is MNHEY, CDR2 SMNVEV, per germline (reference sequence). V trimming: 5 bases; J trimming: 5 bases; junction bases outside the gene matches: 10. This CDR3 spans 16 amino acids. The CDR3 sequence is CASSTQTGGFDQPQHF. The CDR3 region has the DNA TGTGCCAGCAGTACGCAAACAGGGGGCTTCGATCAGCCCCAGCATTTT.

This sequence joins TRBV2 and TRBJ1-6; D gene uncertain. Between the trimmed V and J ends, which lost 4 bases and 2 bases, there was a span of 6 bases. Germline CDR1 and CDR2: SNHLY and FYNNEI. The CDR3 consists of 14 residues. CDR3 sequence (DNA): TGTGCCAGCAGTGGTGTAGCCTATAATTCACCCCTCCACTTT. Residues: CASSGVAYNSPLHF.

This clonotype was recorded many times. The CDR3 protein is CASSLDGQPQHF. The CDR3 DNA reads as TGCGCCAGCAGCTTGGATGGTCAGCCCCAGCATTTT. The chain combines TRBV5-1 with TRBJ1-5; D gene ambiguous. The ends were cut back, 0 bases at V and 6 bases at J, with 4 bases in the middle. In germline, CDR1 is SGHRS, CDR2 YFSETQ. This CDR3 has 12 residues.

The sample holds a few counts of this clonotype. The chain couples TRBV30 to TRBJ2-1; TRBD2 agrees at 10 bases. The CDR3 runs to 14 residues. The V and J ends lost 7 bases and 4 bases, in that order; junction bases with no gene match: 7. CDR1 GTSNPN and CDR2 SVGIG come from the germline V gene (reference sequence). CDR3 sequence reads: CAYSGLAEYNEQFF. For the CDR3, the DNA is TGTGCCTACTCCGGACTAGCGGAGTACAATGAGCAGTTCTTC.